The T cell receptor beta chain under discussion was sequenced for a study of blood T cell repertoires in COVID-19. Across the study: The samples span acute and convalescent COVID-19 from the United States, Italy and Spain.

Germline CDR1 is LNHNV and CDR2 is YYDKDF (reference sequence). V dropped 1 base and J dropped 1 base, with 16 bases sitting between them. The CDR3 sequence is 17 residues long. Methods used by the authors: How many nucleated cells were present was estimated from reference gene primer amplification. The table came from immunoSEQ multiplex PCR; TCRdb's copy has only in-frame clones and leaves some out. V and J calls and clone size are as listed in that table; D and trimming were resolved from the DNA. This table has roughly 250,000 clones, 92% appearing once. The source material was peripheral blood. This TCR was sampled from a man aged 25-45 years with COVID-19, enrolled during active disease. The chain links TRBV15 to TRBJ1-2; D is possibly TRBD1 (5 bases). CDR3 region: CATSRGGGTRVNYGYTF. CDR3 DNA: TGTGCCACCAGCAGAGGGGGAGGGACCAGGGTTAACTATGGCTACACCTTC.